This T cell receptor (beta chain) was recovered during a study of blood T cell repertoires in COVID-19. Overall study: PBMCs, B-cell-depleted T cells, or T cells were the source of the cDNA or gDNA that made up the material.

As originally analysed: Nucleated cell number was recorded as an estimate derived from reference gene primer amplification. The assay was immunoSEQ multiplex PCR, and TCRdb's table has in-frame clones only and misses some. V and J calls and clone size come straight from that table; D and trimming were deduced from the DNA. The table has 450,000 or so clones, approximately 90% seen once. The CDR3 consists of 13 residues. Losses at the gene ends were 5 bases for V and 5 bases for J; bases not matched to a gene: 6. Germline CDR1 is SGDLS and CDR2 is YYNGEE. The sequencing sample was made of peripheral blood. The source of this sequence is a man aged 18 to 30 with COVID-19, enrolled during active disease. The rearrangement uses TRBV9 and TRBJ2-5, with TRBD2 matching 7 bases. CDR3 amino acids: CASSTGGVETQYF. CDR3 bases: TGTGCCAGCAGTACTGGGGGGGTGGAGACCCAGTACTTC. The full variable domain, completed using reference TRBV9 and TRBJ2-5, is DSGVTQTPKHLITATGQRVTLRCSPRSGDLSVYWYQQSLDQGLQFLIQYYNGEERAKGNILERFSAQQFPDLHSELNLSSLELGDSALYFCASSTGGVETQYFGPGTRLLVL.